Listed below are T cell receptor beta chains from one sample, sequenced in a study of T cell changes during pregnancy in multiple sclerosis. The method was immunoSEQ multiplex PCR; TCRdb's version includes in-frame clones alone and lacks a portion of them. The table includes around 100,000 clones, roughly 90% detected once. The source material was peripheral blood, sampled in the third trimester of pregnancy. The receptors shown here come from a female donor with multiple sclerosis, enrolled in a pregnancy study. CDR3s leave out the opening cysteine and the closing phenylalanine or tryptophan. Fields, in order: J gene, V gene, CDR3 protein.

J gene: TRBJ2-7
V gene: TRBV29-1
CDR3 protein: SVGAPQQGQY

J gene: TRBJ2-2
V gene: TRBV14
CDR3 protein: ASSLRLAGDKAGELF

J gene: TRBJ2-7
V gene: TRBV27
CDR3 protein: ASSLSSRGSYEQY

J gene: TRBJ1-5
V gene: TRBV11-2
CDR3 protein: ASSPGQGAGQPQH

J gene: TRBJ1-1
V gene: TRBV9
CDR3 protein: ASSVAVGTGGTEAF

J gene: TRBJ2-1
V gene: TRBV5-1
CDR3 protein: ASSFSGSSYNEQF

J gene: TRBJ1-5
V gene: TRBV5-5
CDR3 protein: ASSLEARGFGNQPQH

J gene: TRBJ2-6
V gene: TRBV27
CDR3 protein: ASSTRTGGSGANVLT

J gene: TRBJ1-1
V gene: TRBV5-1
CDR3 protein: ASSFTGVKAEAF

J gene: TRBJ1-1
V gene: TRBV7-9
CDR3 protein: ASSGQRAEAF

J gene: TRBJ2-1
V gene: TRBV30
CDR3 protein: AWKRGGTSGRDEQF

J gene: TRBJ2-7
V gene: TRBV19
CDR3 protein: ASSTRQGAVYEQY

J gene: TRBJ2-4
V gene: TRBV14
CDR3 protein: ASSQDLGGKNIQY

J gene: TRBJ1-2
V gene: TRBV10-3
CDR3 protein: AISERTPYGYT

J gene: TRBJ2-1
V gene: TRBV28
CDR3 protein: ASRLRSSGIVYNEQF

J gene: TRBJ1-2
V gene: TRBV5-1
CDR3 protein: ASSPDGNYGYT

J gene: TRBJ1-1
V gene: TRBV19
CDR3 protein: ASSTTGNTEAF

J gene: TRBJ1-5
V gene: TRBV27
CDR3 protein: ASSPRRHQPQH

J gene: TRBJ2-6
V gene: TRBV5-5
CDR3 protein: ASSFGAGANGANVLT

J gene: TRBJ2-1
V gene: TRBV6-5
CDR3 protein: ASSYDPGTTYNEQF

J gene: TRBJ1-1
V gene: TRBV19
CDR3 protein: ASSATGWETEAF

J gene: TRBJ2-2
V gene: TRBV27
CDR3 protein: ASSPLTGVVREGELF